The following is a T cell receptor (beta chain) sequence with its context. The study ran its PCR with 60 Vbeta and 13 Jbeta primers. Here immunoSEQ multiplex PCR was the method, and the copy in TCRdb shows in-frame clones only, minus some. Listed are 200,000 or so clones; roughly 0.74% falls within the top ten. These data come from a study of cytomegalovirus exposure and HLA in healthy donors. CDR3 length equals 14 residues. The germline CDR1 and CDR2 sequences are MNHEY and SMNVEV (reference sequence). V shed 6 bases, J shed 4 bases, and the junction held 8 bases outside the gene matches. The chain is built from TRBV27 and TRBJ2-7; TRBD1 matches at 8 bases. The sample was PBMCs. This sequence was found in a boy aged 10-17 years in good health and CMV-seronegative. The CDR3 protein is CASRRDRNLYEQYF. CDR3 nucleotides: TGTGCCAGCAGAAGGGACAGGAACTTATACGAGCAGTACTTC.